This is a list of T cell receptor beta chains from one sample in a study of shared clonotypes between healthy human individuals. The data were produced by immunoSEQ multiplex PCR, yet TCRdb's version contains in-frame clones alone and is incomplete. The sample lists over a million clones, approximately 76% occurring once. Material: memory CD4+ T cells sorted from blood. These receptors were collected from a young man in good health. Both conserved end residues are trimmed from each CDR3. Size is omitted from some rows. Given values are once, few, many or a class for expanded clones.

V: TRBV5-8; length: 11; J: TRBJ2-5; size: -; CDR3: ASSLEPYGTQY
V: TRBV5-1; length: 11; J: TRBJ2-5; size: -; CDR3: ASSPGPQETQY
V: TRBV14; length: 14; J: TRBJ2-5; size: many; CDR3: ASSLRAGEYRETQY
V: TRBV6-1; length: 11; J: TRBJ1-1; size: -; CDR3: ASSEGAGPGTF
V: TRBV6-5; length: 12; J: TRBJ1-6; size: once; CDR3: ASSSGGVNSPLH
V: TRBV29-1; length: 12; J: TRBJ2-3; size: few; CDR3: SVEAGGPTDTQY
V: TRBV11-2; length: 14; J: TRBJ2-5; size: -; CDR3: ASSLDDLGVKETQY
V: TRBV13; length: 13; J: TRBJ2-7; size: -; CDR3: ASSFLAGGSYEQY
V: TRBV30; length: 13; J: TRBJ2-7; size: few; CDR3: AWRSYRVKGYEQY
V: TRBV27; length: 12; J: TRBJ2-2; size: -; CDR3: ASSLSRLAGELF
V: TRBV2; length: 10; J: TRBJ2-4; size: -; CDR3: ASSLAQNIQY
V: TRBV5-5; length: 12; J: TRBJ2-7; size: -; CDR3: ASGDRVVPYEQY
V: TRBV2; length: 12; J: -; size: once; CDR3: ASRGTSGGYEQY
V: TRBV19; length: 13; J: TRBJ1-2; size: -; CDR3: ASNTPGQAVYGYT
V: TRBV18; length: 14; J: TRBJ2-2; size: -; CDR3: ASSPLIGSNTGELF
V: TRBV28; length: 12; J: TRBJ2-3; size: -; CDR3: ASSLKARVDTQY
V: TRBV6-6; length: 13; J: TRBJ2-7; size: -; CDR3: ASSQPGQGVYEQY
V: TRBV7-2; length: 13; J: TRBJ2-3; size: -; CDR3: ASSLDRGVTDTQY
V: TRBV30; length: 14; J: TRBJ1-2; size: many; CDR3: AWISSGRHTPYGYT
V: TRBV27; length: 13; J: TRBJ1-5; size: -; CDR3: ASRRISYSNQPQH
V: TRBV9; length: 14; J: TRBJ2-1; size: many; CDR3: ASSVEPTGSYNEQF
V: TRBV19; length: 11; J: TRBJ1-5; size: -; CDR3: ASSRDRNQPQH
V: TRBV30; length: 8; J: TRBJ2-5; size: -; CDR3: AWSKETQY
V: TRBV9; length: 12; J: TRBJ1-1; size: -; CDR3: ASSALGTITEAF
V: TRBV2; length: 15; J: TRBJ1-4; size: -; CDR3: ASRALNLQNTNEKLF
V: TRBV28; length: 10; J: TRBJ2-3; size: -; CDR3: ASNGGTDTQY
V: TRBV7-5; length: 15; J: TRBJ1-6; size: -; CDR3: ARSDSGCDRPNSPLH
V: TRBV6-5; length: 11; J: TRBJ1-3; size: -; CDR3: ASESPNRNTIY
V: TRBV6-1; length: 11; J: TRBJ1-5; size: -; CDR3: ASSDWSNQPQH
V: TRBV6-5; length: 12; J: TRBJ2-3; size: -; CDR3: ASNGGRRGDTQY
V: TRBV25-1; length: 13; J: TRBJ1-4; size: -; CDR3: ASSEHGTFNEKLF
V: TRBV6-6; length: 13; J: TRBJ1-6; size: -; CDR3: ASSYRQGRDSPLH
V: TRBV9; length: 12; J: TRBJ1-2; size: once; CDR3: ASSVAETNYGYT
V: TRBV30; length: 9; J: TRBJ2-2; size: -; CDR3: AWSRTGELF
V: TRBV11-2; length: 12; J: TRBJ2-5; size: few; CDR3: ASSFSGAQETQY
V: TRBV5-1; length: 13; J: TRBJ1-1; size: few; CDR3: ASSFGRQGEGEAF
V: TRBV5-8; length: 12; J: TRBJ1-6; size: few; CDR3: ASSGRGEGSPLH
V: TRBV5-5; length: 13; J: TRBJ1-4; size: -; CDR3: ASSSTGGTNEKLF
V: TRBV5-1; length: 15; J: TRBJ2-2; size: once; CDR3: ASSLQAGRTNTGELF
V: TRBV5-6; length: 11; J: TRBJ1-6; size: -; CDR3: ASSSDGNSPLH
V: TRBV6-5; length: 13; J: TRBJ1-3; size: -; CDR3: ASSYGQPSANTIY